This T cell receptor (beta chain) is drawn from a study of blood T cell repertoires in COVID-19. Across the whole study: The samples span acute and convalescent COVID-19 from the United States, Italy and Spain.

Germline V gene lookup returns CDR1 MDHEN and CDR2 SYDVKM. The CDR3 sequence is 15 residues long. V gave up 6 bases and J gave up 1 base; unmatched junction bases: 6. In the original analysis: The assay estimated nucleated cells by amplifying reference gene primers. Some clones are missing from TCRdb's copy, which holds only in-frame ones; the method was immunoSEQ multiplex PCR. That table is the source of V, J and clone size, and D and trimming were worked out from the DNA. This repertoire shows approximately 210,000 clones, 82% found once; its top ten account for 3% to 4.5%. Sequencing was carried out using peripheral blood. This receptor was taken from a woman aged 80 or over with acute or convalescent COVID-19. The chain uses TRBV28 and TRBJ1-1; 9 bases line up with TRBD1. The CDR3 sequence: CASRGQGRGNTEAFF. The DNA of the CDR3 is TGTGCCAGCAGGGGACAGGGCAGGGGGAACACTGAAGCTTTCTTT.